Each of the 15 T cell receptor beta chains below was sequenced from the same sample in a study of graft-versus-host responses after intestinal transplantation. Using immunoSEQ multiplex PCR, the repertoire was profiled, and TCRdb retains in-frame clones only, with some absent. Of about 43,000 clones in the sample, around 96% were seen once. Sequencing used PBMCs, obtained around 330 days after intestinal transplant. Receptors were obtained from a human patient who received an intestinal transplant, so some T cells may come from the graft donor.

Written as DNA, the CDR3 is TGTGCCAGCAGCTCCTTCTACAATGAGCAGTTCTTC. Translated, it gives CASSSFYNEQFF. The V call is TRBV11-2, the J call TRBJ2-1; no firm D call. Germline V gene sequence: CDR1 SGHAT, CDR2 FQNNGV. Deletions cut 4 bases from V and 3 bases from J, with 4 bases between. CDR3 size: 12 residues.

The chain links TRBV27 to TRBJ2-2, with a possible D match to TRBD1 (5 bases). CDR1 and CDR2 (germline): MNHEY, SMNVEV (reference sequence). The CDR3 sequence is 16 residues long. Trimming pared 3 bases from V and 3 bases from J, leaving 14 bases between. CDR3 nucleotide sequence: TGTGCCAGCAGTTTTAGGACACGCGGACACACCGGGGAGCTGTTTTTT. Protein product: CASSFRTRGHTGELFF.

The rearrangement uses TRBV2 and TRBJ2-7, with D tentatively TRBD1 (5 bases). Trimming took off 7 bases at V and 3 bases at J, with 19 bases between the two ends. The CDR3 contains 15 residues. Germline assignment: CDR1 SNHLY and CDR2 FYNNEI. CDR3 amino acids: CASKSMGRTNYEQYF. In DNA form, the CDR3 reads TGTGCCAGCAAGAGTATGGGGCGCACAAACTACGAGCAGTACTTC.

The gene calls are TRBV6-6 and TRBJ1-5, with D tentatively TRBD1 (5 bases). The CDR3 has 14 amino acids. Trimming shortened V by 6 bases and J by 4 bases, and 13 bases separated the two germline ends. CDR1 and CDR2 (germline): MNHNY, SVGAGI (reference sequence). The CDR3 DNA follows: TGTGCCAGCAGGGCAGAGGGACCAAATCAGCCCCAGCATTTT. It yields the protein CASRAEGPNQPQHF.

The chain joins TRBV10-3 to TRBJ2-4; 7 nucleotides line up with TRBD1. This CDR3 comprises 13 residues. V shed 0 bases, J shed 14 bases, and the junction held 7 bases outside the gene matches. The germline CDR1 and CDR2 sequences are ENHRY and SYGVKD. The CDR3 reads CAISESRGTLEYF. CDR3 DNA: TGTGCCATCAGTGAGTCCAGGGGGACGCTGGAGTACTTC.

This rearrangement joins TRBV5-1 to TRBJ1-4; TRBD1 is a possible D gene (5 bases). The CDR3 covers 15 residues. Germline CDR1 SGHRS, CDR2 YFSETQ. Between the trimmed V and J ends, which lost 4 bases and 3 bases, there was a span of 13 bases. This CDR3 reads CASSPEGPPNEKLFF. CDR3 sequence (DNA): TGCGCCAGCAGCCCCGAGGGACCCCCTAATGAAAAACTGTTTTTT.

The chain carries TRBV10-2 and TRBJ1-2; D uncertain. The CDR3 is made up of 13 amino acids. The germline V gene encodes CDR1 WSHSY and CDR2 SAAADI. With 2 bases removed from V and 8 bases from J, the gap between germline ends came to 12 bases. CDR3 nucleotide sequence: TGCGCCAGCAGTGAGGGGCTGTCTGGGGGCTACACCTTC. Translated: CASSEGLSGGYTF.

This clone was seen a few times. The J gene is TRBJ2-7, the V gene TRBV19; TRBD2 agrees at 12 bases. Trimming took 8 bases from V and 2 from J; bases not matched to a gene: 13. This CDR3 region has 17 residues. Per germline, CDR1 LNHDA and CDR2 SQIVND (reference sequence). This CDR3 reads CASSSTSGGVPPYEQYF. The DNA of the CDR3 is TGTGCCAGTTCCTCGACTAGCGGGGGTGTCCCCCCCTACGAGCAGTACTTC.

The V call is TRBV9, the J call TRBJ2-7; D is unclear. This CDR3 is built from 13 residues. V was clipped by 0 bases and J by 2 bases, with 6 bases between them. Germline CDR1 is SGDLS and CDR2 is YYNGEE. The CDR3 DNA follows: TGTGCCAGCAGCGTAGACCCCCCCTACGAGCAGTACTTC. Protein: CASSVDPPYEQYF.

V is TRBV5-1 and J is TRBJ1-3, with 7 bases lining up with TRBD1. The ends lost 5 bases at V and 3 bases at J; junction bases unmatched: 2. CDR1 and CDR2 (germline): SGHRS, YFSETQ. This CDR3 has 13 amino acids. The CDR3 DNA is TGCGCCAGCAGTGACAGGGTTGGAAACACCATATATTTT. Protein: CASSDRVGNTIYF.

This clone was observed once. This rearrangement joins TRBV19 to TRBJ2-5; 10 positions match TRBD2. V gave up 5 bases and J gave up 2 bases; unmatched junction bases: 11. The CDR3 is 17 amino acids. Germline-derived CDR1 and CDR2 are LNHDA and SQIVND (reference sequence). CDR3 amino acids: CASSLSGGARRQETQYF. CDR3 DNA sequence: TGTGCCAGTAGTCTAAGCGGGGGGGCTCGGCGGCAAGAGACCCAGTACTTC.

V gene TRBV15 combines with J gene TRBJ2-7; 7 bases are shared with TRBD1. The CDR3 extends over 15 amino acids. V was pared by 4 bases and J by 5 bases, with 11 bases of the junction left unmatched. In germline, CDR1 is LNHNV, CDR2 YYDKDF (reference sequence). CDR3 loop: CATSKLNYRGDEQYF. Written as DNA, the CDR3 is TGTGCCACCAGCAAACTTAACTACAGGGGCGACGAGCAGTACTTC.

The DNA for the CDR3 is TGTGCCAGCAGTGCAGGATTCTACGAGCAGTACTTC. Its translation: CASSAGFYEQYF. The chain carries TRBV2 and TRBJ2-7; no definite D call. The germline V gene encodes CDR1 SNHLY and CDR2 FYNNEI. Between the trimmed V and J ends, which lost 4 bases and 3 bases, there was a span of 7 bases. The CDR3 has 12 residues.

This clone was seen once. The chain recombines TRBV29-1 with TRBJ1-2; weak D call: TRBD1 (5 bases). Trimming removed 4 bases from V and 4 bases from J, with 16 bases in between. The CDR3 has 14 residues. CDR1 is SQVTM and CDR2 is ANQGSEA in the germline V gene. The CDR3 spells CSVGGWGLSYGYTF. As DNA, the CDR3 is TGCAGCGTTGGAGGTTGGGGGTTGAGCTATGGCTACACCTTC. Together with reference TRBV29-1 and TRBJ1-2, the CDR3 gives the full variable domain: SAVISQKPSRDICQRGTSLTIQCQVDSQVTMMFWYRQQPGQSLTLIATANQGSEATYESGFVIDKFPISRPNLTFSTLTVSNMSPEDSSIYLCSVGGWGLSYGYTFGSGTRLTVV.

The chain couples TRBV6-1 to TRBJ2-7; TRBD1 matches 10 bases. This CDR3 has 14 amino acids. Germline V CDR1 and CDR2: MNHNS, SASEGT. V lost 6 bases, J lost 1 base, and 3 bases stayed unmatched. As DNA, the CDR3 is TGTGCCAGCAGAGACAGGGGGCCGTCCTACGAGCAGTACTTC. Amino acid sequence: CASRDRGPSYEQYF.